The source of this TCR beta chain is a study of blood T cells in healthy people across ages (dated by TCRdb to between 2014 and 2016). As for the study more broadly: Template switching captured roughly one uniquely barcoded TCR beta cDNA molecule per two T cells in model experiments. To track age-related changes in TCR beta repertoire diversity, the study relied on deep sequencing normalized with unique cDNA molecular identifiers. The donors were split into four age groups: young (average 16 years), middle-aged (about 40), aged (more than 60) and long-lived (over 75). To avoid experimental bias, donors of different ages were spread randomly across the sequencing lanes. Using the same blood draw, the study looked at two additional independent replicas of 1 million unique cDNA reads for two donors, one aged 18 to 29 and the other aged 80 or older.

The roughly 39 donors, aged about 6 to 95 years, were systemically healthy Caucasian individuals from Russia. Approximately 9.7 milliliters of peripheral blood were drawn from each donor into EDTA-treated Vacutainer tubes. Ficoll-Paque density-gradient centrifugation was used to isolate PBMCs, with at least 7 million per sample. Total RNA, at least 6 micrograms per sample, was extracted from PBMCs with Trizol reagent. For every donor, an aliquot of PBMCs went through flow cytometry to measure the percentages of naive CD45RAhigh/CD27high T cells. With regard to this clonotype: Its antigen is not yet known. No base quality values were provided; no much bigger clone lies one nucleotide off.

Library preparation employed 5' RACE. Reads for this sample came from an Illumina HiSeq 2500. A second PCR of about 6 to 11 cycles was run with a J-beta primer mix and a sample-barcoded 5' primer. A unique molecular identifier was introduced onto each TCR beta cDNA molecule by a template-switch 5' adaptor carrying 12 random nucleotides. Each sample yielded at least 3 million CDR3-containing paired-end reads. First-strand cDNA synthesis was performed from all RNA using the Mint cDNA synthesis kit, with priming by a TRBC-specific oligonucleotide. Following uracil-DNA glycosylase treatment, a first 18-cycle PCR with universal primers M1SS and BC2_uni_R was performed on all cDNA. The original pipeline was this. For normalization, 1 million high-quality reads were randomly selected from each sample, with every read carrying a distinct molecular identifier. Reads sharing molecular identifiers were discarded rather than binned into consensus sequences. CDR3 identification, clonotype clustering and error correction used MiTCR with a Q25 quality threshold and the strictest error-elimination algorithm. Lower-bound total TCR beta diversity was estimated with a nonparametric unseen species model using Euler transformation. In TCRdb, the public reads were trimmed at Q25 with fastp and aligned with MiXCR, with productive beta chains retained. Duplicate CDR3 protein sequences are folded into a single record with the most common DNA and genes. The V and J calls reflect TCRdb's pipeline rather than the authors' work. The sample includes 2 million or so distinct CDR3 sequences, with around half observed a single time. The top ten hold approximately 2% of the sample.

On the study overall, not on this receptor specifically: Observed TCR beta diversity per million T cells fell roughly linearly with age, and a significant reduction was already apparent by age approximately 41. The CMV infection status of donors was not known, potentially confounding age-related changes in expanded clonotypes. The long-lived group showed more naive CD4+ T cells, fewer expanded clones and increased TCR diversity than the aged group, suggesting age selection. Conclusive comparison of naive and antigen-experienced compartments was prevented by the profiling of bulk unsorted PBMCs. Observed TCR beta diversity correlated strongly with the percentage of naive T cells measured by flow cytometry. Estimates of total diversity based on one million sequenced T cells were considered lower bounds and underestimates.

According to the germline V gene, CDR1 reads SNHLY and CDR2 reads FYNNEI. The CDR3 contains 15 residues, cysteine and phenylalanine counted. The entry retains the CDR3 DNA only, 45 bases that are in frame from base 1. The specimen sequenced was blood. This clonotype was sampled from a woman between 40 and 50 years old in good health. Recombination connected TRBV2 to TRBJ2-4, with 10 junctional bases fitting TRBD1. The end of the DNA is better explained by TRBJ2-7, so the J call may be wrong. The CDR3 protein: CASRQDRGIPYEQYF. The DNA sequence is TGTGCCAGCAGACAGGACAGGGGGATCCCATACGAGCAGTACTTC.